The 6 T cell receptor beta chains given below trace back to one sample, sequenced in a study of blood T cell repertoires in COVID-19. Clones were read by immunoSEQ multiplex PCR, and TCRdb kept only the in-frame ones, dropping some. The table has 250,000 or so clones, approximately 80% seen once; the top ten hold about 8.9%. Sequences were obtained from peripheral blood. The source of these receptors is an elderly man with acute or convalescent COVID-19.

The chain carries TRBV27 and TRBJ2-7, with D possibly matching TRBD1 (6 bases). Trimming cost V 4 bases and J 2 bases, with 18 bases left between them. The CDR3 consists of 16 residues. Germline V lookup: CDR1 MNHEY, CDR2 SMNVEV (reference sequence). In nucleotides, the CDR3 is TGTGCCAGCAGTTCCCGAGGATGGACAGTTACCTACGAGCAGTACTTC. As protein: CASSSRGWTVTYEQYF.

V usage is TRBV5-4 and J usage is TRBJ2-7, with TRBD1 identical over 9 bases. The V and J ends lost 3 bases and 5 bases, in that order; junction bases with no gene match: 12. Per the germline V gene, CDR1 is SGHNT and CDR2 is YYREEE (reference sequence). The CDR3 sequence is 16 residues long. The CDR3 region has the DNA TGTGCCAGCAGCTCGTTTACCGGGACAGGGCTCGACGAGCAGTACTTC. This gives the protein CASSSFTGTGLDEQYF. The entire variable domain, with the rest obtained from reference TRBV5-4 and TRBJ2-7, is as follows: ETGVTQSPTHLIKTRGQQVTLRCSSQSGHNTVSWYQQALGQGPQFIFQYYREEENGRGNFPPRFSGLQFPNYSSELNVNALELDDSALYLCASSSFTGTGLDEQYFGPGTRLTVT.

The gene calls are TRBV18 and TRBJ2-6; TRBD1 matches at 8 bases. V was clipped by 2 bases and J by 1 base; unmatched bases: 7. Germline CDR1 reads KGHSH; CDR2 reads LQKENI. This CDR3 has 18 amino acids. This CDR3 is CASSPSGQGASGANVLTF. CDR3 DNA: TGTGCCAGCTCACCATCGGGGCAGGGGGCATCTGGGGCCAACGTCCTGACTTTC.

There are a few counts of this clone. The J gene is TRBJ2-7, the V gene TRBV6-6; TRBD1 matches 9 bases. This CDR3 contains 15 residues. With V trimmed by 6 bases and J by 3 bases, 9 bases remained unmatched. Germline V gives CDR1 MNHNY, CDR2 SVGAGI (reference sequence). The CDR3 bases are TGTGCCAGCAGCCGAACCGGGACAGGGAACTACGAGCAGTACTTC. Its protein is CASSRTGTGNYEQYF.

The CDR3 loop is CASSLTGQGSHEQYF. CDR3 DNA sequence: TGTGCCAGCAGCTTAACGGGACAGGGTTCCCACGAGCAGTACTTC. V gene TRBV7-3 combines with J gene TRBJ2-7; 9 bases match TRBD1. The germline V gene has CDR1 SGHTA and CDR2 FQGTGA. V gave up 0 bases and J gave up 5 bases; unmatched junction bases: 5. CDR3 size: 15 residues.

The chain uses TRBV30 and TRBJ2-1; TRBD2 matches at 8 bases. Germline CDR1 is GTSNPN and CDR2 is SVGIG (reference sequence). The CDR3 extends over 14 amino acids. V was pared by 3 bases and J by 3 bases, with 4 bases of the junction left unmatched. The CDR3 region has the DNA TGTGCCTGGAGGAAGCGGGGGCTCTACAATGAGCAGTTCTTC. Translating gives CAWRKRGLYNEQFF.